This T cell receptor beta chain originates from a study of blood T cell repertoires in COVID-19. Study details: Acute and convalescent COVID-19 specimens originated in the United States, Italy and Spain. T cells, B-cell-depleted T cells, or PBMCs supplied cDNA or gDNA.

Authors' methods: How many nucleated cells were present was estimated from reference gene primer amplification. The protocol was immunoSEQ multiplex PCR, while the TCRdb copy is restricted to in-frame clones and leaves out a portion. Clone size and V and J calls were adopted from that table, with D and trimming inferred from the DNA. In the table there are about 160,000 clones, approximately 91% of which are singletons. The source is a man younger than 30 with acute or convalescent COVID-19. The specimen sequenced was peripheral blood.

The DNA of the CDR3 is TGTGCCAGCGGGGGGCTAGCGGGACGGGCAGATACGCAGTATTTT. Its protein product is CASGGLAGRADTQYF. The V and J genes are TRBV3-1 (or the pseudogene TRBV3-2) and TRBJ2-3; 9 nucleotides match TRBD2. This CDR3 comprises 15 residues. Germline loops: CDR1 LGHDT, CDR2 YNNKEL (reference sequence). V trimming: 8 bases; J trimming: 4 bases; junction bases outside the gene matches: 10.